This T cell receptor (beta chain) was found in a study of cytomegalovirus exposure and HLA in healthy donors. Findings of the study overall: Presence/absence analyses assumed roughly uniform sequencing depth across donors. In a later analysis, TCR beta V- and J-gene trimming showed a link to a missense DCLRE1C variant. Whilst most TCR sequences proved rare, a subset of public TCRs occurred across many donors. What TCR beta sequences reportedly achieved was accurate prediction of HLA-A and HLA-B alleles in most subjects.

The study ran its PCR with 60 Vbeta and 13 Jbeta primers. Produced via immunoSEQ multiplex PCR; TCRdb's table is partial and in-frame only. The top ten clones hold less than 15% of a sample with approximately 120,000 clones, about 70% of them seen once. To note about this clone: The antigen is not known.

Trimming cost V 6 bases and J 7 bases; bases outside gene matches: 9. This CDR3 has 14 amino acids. From germline, CDR1 is GTSNPN and CDR2 SVGIG (reference sequence). The sample was PBMCs. The rearrangement joins TRBV30 to TRBJ1-1; 12 positions agree with TRBD1. This TCR was recovered from a woman in her sixties or seventies in good health and CMV-seropositive. CDR3 DNA sequence: TGTGCCTGTCCTCCGGGACAGGGGGCGAATGAAGCTTTCTTT. Protein sequence: CACPPGQGANEAFF. The whole variable domain, remainder taken from reference TRBV30 and TRBJ1-1, is SQTIHQWPATLVQPVGSPLSLECTVEGTSNPNLYWYRQAAGRGLQLLFYSVGIGQISSEVPQNLSASRPQDRQFILSSKKLLLSDSGFYLCACPPGQGANEAFFGQGTRLTVV.